The present T cell receptor (beta chain) was sequenced within a study of cytomegalovirus exposure and HLA in healthy donors. Donors sampled were nominally healthy, though unrecorded immune exposures were likely. With 60 Vbeta and 13 Jbeta primers, the PCR was carried out. Original methodology: A later analysis counted approximately 88 million unique TCR beta chains, about 10 million shared. Sequenced by immunoSEQ multiplex PCR; TCRdb stores in-frame clones only, minus some. V and J calls and clone size come straight from that table; D and trimming were deduced from the DNA. This table has about 130,000 clones, around 80% appearing once. Whole-study findings and limits: Cytomegalovirus-associated status was assigned to 150 or so TCR beta chains. The study found most TCR sequences rare, yet found some public TCRs in many donors.

Turning to this clone: The antigen is unknown.

Source material: PBMCs. The TCR was taken from a man younger than 45 in good health and CMV-seronegative.

The CDR3 here is CASSHLGETQYF. CDR3 DNA sequence: TGTGCCAGCAGCCACCTCGGGGAGACCCAGTACTTC. The chain carries TRBV11-2 and TRBJ2-5; no firm D call. The CDR3 runs to 12 residues. Germline loops: CDR1 SGHAT, CDR2 FQNNGV. Trimming removed 5 bases at V and 5 bases at J, with 9 bases between.